This T cell receptor (beta chain) appears in the sequencing data of a study of patients and donors after allogeneic stem cell transplantation. V was shortened by 7 bases and J by 8 bases, with 17 bases between the two germline ends. The CDR3 length is 13 residues. Germline CDR1 reads LNHNV; CDR2 reads YYDKDF (reference sequence). From the RT-PCR reads, TCRdb called clonotypes with MiXCR, one entry per CDR3 protein. The table lists 150,000 or so distinct CDR3 sequences, 24% of them singletons. The chain couples TRBV15 to TRBJ1-1; D possibly corresponds to TRBD1 (6 bases). The sample comprised blood, either unsorted or a sorted T cell fraction (not recorded which). This clonotype was sampled from a human donor who was either an allogeneic HSCT recipient or a stem cell or donor lymphocyte infusion donor (not recorded which). It is not recorded whose cells these are; they may come from a transplant donor. CDR3 coding DNA: TGTGCCACCAACGCCACTGTAGACAGGGAAGCTTTCTTT. It yields the protein CATNATVDREAFF. The complete variable domain, with remaining parts taken from reference TRBV15 and TRBJ1-1, reads DAMVIQNPRYQVTQFGKPVTLSCSQTLNHNVMYWYQQKSSQAPKLLFHYYDKDFNNEADTPDNFQSRRPNTSFCFLDIRSPGLGDTAMYLCATNATVDREAFFGQGTRLTVV.